The clone carrying this TCR beta chain was found a few times. Its antigen is not identified. These data are taken from a study of blood T cells in healthy people across ages. Findings and caveats of the study: The study found TCR beta diversity correlated strongly with naive T cell percentage.

Alongside a J-beta primer mix, a sample-barcoded 5' primer served in a second PCR lasting about 7 to 11 cycles. TCRdb recomputed calls from the 5' RACE reads with MiXCR, one row per CDR3 protein. Among some 1,000,000 distinct CDR3 sequences listed, around 27% were seen once. The data also belong to a second study, concerning T cells of mothers and their children.

Sequenced input: blood. This clonotype was obtained from a girl under 10 years old in good health.

CDR3 amino acids: CASLGGGQPQHF. As DNA, the CDR3 is TGTGCCAGTCTAGGGGGGGGCCAGCCCCAGCATTTT. This rearrangement joins TRBV12-3 or TRBV12-4 to TRBJ1-5; D might be TRBD1 (6 bases). With 9 bases removed from V and 7 bases from J, the gap between germline ends came to 13 bases. This CDR3 has 12 residues.